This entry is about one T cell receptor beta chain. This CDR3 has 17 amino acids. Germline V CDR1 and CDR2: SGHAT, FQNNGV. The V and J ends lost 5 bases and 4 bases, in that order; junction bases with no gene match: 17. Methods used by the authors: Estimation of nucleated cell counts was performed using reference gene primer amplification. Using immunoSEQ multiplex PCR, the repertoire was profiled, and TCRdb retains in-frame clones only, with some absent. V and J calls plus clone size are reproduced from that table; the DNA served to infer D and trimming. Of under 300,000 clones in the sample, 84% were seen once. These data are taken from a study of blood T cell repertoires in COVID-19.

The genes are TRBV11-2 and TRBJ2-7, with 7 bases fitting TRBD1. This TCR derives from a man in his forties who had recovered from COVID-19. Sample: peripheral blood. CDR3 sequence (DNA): TGTGCCAGCAGCCCTAGGGGACCGGGACAGAAGACTTACGAGCAGTACTTC. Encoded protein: CASSPRGPGQKTYEQYF.